This record covers a single T cell receptor (beta chain). The entry originates in a study of T cells in Graves' hyperthyroidism and ophthalmopathy. RNA transcripts gave rise to amplified TCR beta CDR3 regions. An initial round of RT-PCR targeting the TCR CDR3 relied on the HTBI primer set. TCRdb re-called the multiplex PCR reads with MiXCR, one entry per CDR3 protein. The sample records about half a million distinct CDR3 sequences, roughly 20% being singletons. The definition of stable Graves' hyperthyroidism was no ophthalmopathy progression within 18 months. Patients aged 18 to 65 with hyperthyroidism were newly diagnosed, with duration under 2 months. The CDR3 totals 15 residues. Germline V gene data show CDR1 as SQVTM and CDR2 as ANQGSEA. V was shortened by 2 bases and J by 3 bases, with 17 bases between the two germline ends.

J is TRBJ2-7 and V is TRBV29-1; D remains ambiguous. The sample was blood. This receptor was taken from a young man with Graves' hyperthyroidism. The CDR3 is CSVEIVTRENYEQYF. CDR3 in DNA: TGCAGCGTTGAAATAGTGACACGAGAAAACTACGAGCAGTACTTC.